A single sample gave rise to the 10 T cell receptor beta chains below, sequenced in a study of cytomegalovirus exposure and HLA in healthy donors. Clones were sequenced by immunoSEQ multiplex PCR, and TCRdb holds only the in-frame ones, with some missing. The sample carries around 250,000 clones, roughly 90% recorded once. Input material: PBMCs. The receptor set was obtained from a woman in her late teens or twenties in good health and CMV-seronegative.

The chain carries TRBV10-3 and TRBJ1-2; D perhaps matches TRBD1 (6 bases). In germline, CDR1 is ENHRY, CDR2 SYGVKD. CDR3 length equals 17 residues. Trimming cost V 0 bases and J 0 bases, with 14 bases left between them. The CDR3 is CAISESNRAFANYGYTF. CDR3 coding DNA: TGTGCCATCAGTGAGTCTAACAGGGCCTTCGCTAACTATGGCTACACCTTC.

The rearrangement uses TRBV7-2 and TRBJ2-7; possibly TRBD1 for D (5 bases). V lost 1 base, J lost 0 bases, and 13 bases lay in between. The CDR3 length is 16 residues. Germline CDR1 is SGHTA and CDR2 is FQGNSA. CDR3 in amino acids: CASSLDLAGSSYEQYF. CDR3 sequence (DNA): TGTGCCAGCAGCTTAGATTTGGCAGGGTCCTCCTACGAGCAGTACTTC.

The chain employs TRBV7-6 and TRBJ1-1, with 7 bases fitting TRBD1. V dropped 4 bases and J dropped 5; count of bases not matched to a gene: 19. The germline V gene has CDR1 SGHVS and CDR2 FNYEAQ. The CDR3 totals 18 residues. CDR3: CASSSQEFPQGVRTEAFF. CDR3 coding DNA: TGTGCCAGCAGCTCGCAAGAATTCCCCCAGGGGGTTAGGACTGAAGCTTTCTTT.

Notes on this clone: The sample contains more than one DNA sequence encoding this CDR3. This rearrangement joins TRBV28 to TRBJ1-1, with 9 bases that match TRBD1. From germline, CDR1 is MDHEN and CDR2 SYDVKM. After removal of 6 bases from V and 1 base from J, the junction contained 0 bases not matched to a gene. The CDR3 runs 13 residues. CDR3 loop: CASRGQGNTEAFF. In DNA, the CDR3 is TGTGCCAGCAGGGGACAGGGGAACACTGAAGCTTTCTTT.

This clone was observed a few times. CDR3 sequence (DNA): TGCGCCAGCAGCCATTCGGTAGGACAGGGGATTTATGGCTACACCTTC. This encodes CASSHSVGQGIYGYTF. The rearrangement joins TRBV4-1 to TRBJ1-2; 9 positions agree with TRBD1. With 3 bases clipped from V and 5 bases from J, the junction kept 10 bases outside the gene matches. There are 16 residues in the CDR3. Germline-derived CDR1 and CDR2 are MGHRA and YSYEKL.

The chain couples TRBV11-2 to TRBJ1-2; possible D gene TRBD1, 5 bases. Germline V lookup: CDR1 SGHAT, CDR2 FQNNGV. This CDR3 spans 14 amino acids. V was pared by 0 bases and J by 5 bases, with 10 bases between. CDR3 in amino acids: CASSLERTPYGYTF. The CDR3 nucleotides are TGTGCCAGCAGCTTAGAGAGGACACCTTATGGCTACACCTTC.

The DNA of the CDR3 is TGTGCCAGCAGCCCCCGACAGGGTAATGAGCAGTTCTTC. Amino acids: CASSPRQGNEQFF. The chain combines TRBV7-6 with TRBJ2-1, with 7 bases fitting TRBD1. J gave up 7 bases and V 5 bases, and 5 bases lay outside the gene matches. Germline lookup yields CDR1 SGHVS and CDR2 FNYEAQ. There are 13 residues in the CDR3. The full variable domain, completed using reference TRBV7-6 and TRBJ2-1, is GAGVSQSPRYKVTKRGQDVALRCDPISGHVSLYWYRQALGQGPEFLTYFNYEAQQDKSGLPNDRFSAERPEGSISTLTIQRTEQRDSAMYRCASSPRQGNEQFFGPGTRLTVL.

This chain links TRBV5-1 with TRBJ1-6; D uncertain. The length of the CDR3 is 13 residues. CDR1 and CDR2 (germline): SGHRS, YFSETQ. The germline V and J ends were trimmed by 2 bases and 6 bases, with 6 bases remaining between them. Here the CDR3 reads CASSFTFNSPLHF. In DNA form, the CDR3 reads TGCGCCAGCAGCTTTACATTTAATTCACCCCTCCACTTT.

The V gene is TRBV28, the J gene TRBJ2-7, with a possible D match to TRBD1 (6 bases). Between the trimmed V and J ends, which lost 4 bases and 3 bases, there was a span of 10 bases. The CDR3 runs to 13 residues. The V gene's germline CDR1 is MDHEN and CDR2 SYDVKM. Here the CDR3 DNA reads TGTGCCAGCAGTTCCGGACAGAGCTACGAGCAGTACTTC. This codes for CASSSGQSYEQYF. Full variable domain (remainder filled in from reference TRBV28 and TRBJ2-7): DVKVTQSSRYLVKRTGEKVFLECVQDMDHENMFWYRQDPGLGLRLIYFSYDVKMKEKGDIPEGYSVSREKKERFSLILESASTNQTSMYLCASSSGQSYEQYFGPGTRLTVT.

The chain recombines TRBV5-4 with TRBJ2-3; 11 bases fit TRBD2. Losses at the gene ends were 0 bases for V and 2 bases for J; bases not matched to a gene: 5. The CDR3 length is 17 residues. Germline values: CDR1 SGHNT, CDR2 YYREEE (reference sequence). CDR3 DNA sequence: TGTGCCAGCAGCTTGGTCCTAGCGGGGGGACTCACAGATACGCAGTATTTT. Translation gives CASSLVLAGGLTDTQYF.